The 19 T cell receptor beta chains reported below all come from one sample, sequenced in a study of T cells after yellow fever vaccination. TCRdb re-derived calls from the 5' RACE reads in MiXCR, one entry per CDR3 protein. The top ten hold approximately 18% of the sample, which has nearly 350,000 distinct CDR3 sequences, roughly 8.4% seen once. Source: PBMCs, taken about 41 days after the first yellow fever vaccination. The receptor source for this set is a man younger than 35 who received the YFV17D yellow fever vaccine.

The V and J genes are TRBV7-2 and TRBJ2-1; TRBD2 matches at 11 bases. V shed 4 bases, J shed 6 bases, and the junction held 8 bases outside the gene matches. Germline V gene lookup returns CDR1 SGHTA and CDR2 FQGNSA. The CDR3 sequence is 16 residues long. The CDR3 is CASSSSSGGLANEQFF. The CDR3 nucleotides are TGTGCCAGCAGCTCTTCTAGCGGGGGGCTAGCCAATGAGCAGTTCTTC.

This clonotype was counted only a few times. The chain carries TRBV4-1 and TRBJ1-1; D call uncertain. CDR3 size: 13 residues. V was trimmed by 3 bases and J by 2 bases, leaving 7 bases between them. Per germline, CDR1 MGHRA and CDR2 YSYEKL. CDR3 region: CASSHRTNTEAFF. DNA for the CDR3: TGCGCCAGCAGCCACCGGACTAACACTGAAGCTTTCTTT.

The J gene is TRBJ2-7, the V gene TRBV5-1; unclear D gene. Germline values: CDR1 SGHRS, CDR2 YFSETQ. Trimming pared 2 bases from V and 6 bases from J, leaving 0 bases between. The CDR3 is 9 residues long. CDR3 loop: CASSFEQYV. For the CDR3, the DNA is TGCGCCAGCAGCTTCGAGCAGTACGTC.

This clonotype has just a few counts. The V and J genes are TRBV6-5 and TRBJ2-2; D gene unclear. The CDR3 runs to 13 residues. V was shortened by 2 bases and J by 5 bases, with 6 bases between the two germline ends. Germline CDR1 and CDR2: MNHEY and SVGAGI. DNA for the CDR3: TGTGCCAGCAGTTACCCTGGGACCGGGGAGCTGTTTTTT. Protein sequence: CASSYPGTGELFF.

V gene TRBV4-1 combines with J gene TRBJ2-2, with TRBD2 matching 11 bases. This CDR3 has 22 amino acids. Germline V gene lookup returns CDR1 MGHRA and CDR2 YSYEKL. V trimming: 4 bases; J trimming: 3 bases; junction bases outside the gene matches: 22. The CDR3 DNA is TGCGCCAGCAGCCCTGGCGAGGGACAGAGACGAACTAGCGGGGGACACACCGGGGAGCTGTTTTTT. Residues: CASSPGEGQRRTSGGHTGELFF.

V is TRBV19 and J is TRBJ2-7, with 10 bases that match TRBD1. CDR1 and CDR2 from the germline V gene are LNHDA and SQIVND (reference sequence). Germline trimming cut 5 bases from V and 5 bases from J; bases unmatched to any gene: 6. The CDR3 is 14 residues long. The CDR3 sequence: CASSPDRGIDEQYF. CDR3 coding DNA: TGTGCCAGTAGTCCGGACAGGGGGATCGACGAGCAGTACTTC.

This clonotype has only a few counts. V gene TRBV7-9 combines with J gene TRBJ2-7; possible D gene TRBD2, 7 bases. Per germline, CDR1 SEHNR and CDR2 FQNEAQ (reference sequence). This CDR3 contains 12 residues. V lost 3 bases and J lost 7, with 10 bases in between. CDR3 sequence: CASSLGGREQYV. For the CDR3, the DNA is TGTGCCAGCAGCTTGGGGGGGCGGGAGCAGTACGTC.

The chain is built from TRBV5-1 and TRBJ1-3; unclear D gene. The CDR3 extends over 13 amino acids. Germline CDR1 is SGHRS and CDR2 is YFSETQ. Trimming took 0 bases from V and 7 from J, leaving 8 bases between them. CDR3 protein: CASSLGQDNTIYF. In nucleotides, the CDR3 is TGCGCCAGCAGCTTGGGTCAGGATAACACCATATATTTT.

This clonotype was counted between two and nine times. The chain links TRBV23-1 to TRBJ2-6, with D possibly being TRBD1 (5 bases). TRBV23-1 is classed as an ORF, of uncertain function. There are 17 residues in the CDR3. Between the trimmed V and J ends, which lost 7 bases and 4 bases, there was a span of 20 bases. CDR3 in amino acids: CASTRTPNQTGANVLTF. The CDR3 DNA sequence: TGCGCCAGCACCCGGACACCAAATCAGACCGGGGCCAACGTCCTGACTTTC.

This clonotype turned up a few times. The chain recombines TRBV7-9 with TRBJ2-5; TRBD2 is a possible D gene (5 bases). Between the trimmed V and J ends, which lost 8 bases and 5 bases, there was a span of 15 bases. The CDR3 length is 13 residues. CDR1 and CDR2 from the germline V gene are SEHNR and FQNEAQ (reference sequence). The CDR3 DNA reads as TGTGCCAGCCGCCGTCCCGGGGAGGAGACCCAGTACTTC. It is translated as CASRRPGEETQYF. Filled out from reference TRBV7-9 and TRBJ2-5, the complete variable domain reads DTGVSQNPRHKITKRGQNVTFRCDPISEHNRLYWYRQTLGQGPEFLTYFQNEAQLEKSRLLSDRFSAERPKGSFSTLEIQRTEQGDSAMYLCASRRPGEETQYFGPGTRLLVL.

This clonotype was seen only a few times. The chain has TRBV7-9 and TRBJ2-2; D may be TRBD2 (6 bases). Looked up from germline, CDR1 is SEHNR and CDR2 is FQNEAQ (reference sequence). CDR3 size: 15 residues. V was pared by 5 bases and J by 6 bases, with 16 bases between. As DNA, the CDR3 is TGTGCCAGCAGCCAACGGGACTTGGTACCCGGGGAGCTGTTTTTT. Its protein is CASSQRDLVPGELFF.

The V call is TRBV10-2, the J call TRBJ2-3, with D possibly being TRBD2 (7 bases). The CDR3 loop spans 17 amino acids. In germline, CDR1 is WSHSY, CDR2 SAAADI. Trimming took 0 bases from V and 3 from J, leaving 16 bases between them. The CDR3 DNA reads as TGCGCCAGCAGTGAGTCCGGGGGGCCTTTTCCAACAGATACGCAGTATTTT. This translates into CASSESGGPFPTDTQYF.

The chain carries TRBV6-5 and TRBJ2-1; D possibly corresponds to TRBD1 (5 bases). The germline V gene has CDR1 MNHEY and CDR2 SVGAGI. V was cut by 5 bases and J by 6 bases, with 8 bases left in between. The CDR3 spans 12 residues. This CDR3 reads CASSKDSNEQFF. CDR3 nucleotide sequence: TGTGCCAGCAGTAAAGACAGCAATGAGCAGTTCTTC.

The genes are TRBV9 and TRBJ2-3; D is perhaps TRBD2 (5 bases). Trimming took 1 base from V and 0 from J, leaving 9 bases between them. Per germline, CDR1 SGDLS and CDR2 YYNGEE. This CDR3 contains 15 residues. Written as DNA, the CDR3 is TGTGCCAGCAGCGTACGGGGTTACAGCACAGATACGCAGTATTTT. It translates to CASSVRGYSTDTQYF. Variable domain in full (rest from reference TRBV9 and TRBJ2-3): DSGVTQTPKHLITATGQRVTLRCSPRSGDLSVYWYQQSLDQGLQFLIQYYNGEERAKGNILERFSAQQFPDLHSELNLSSLELGDSALYFCASSVRGYSTDTQYFGPGTRLTVL.

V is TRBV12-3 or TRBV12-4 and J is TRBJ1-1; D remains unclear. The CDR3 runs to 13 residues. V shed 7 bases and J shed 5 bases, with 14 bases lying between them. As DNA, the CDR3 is TGTGCCAGCACCGCGATCGGGGAGACTGAAGCTTTCTTT. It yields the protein CASTAIGETEAFF.

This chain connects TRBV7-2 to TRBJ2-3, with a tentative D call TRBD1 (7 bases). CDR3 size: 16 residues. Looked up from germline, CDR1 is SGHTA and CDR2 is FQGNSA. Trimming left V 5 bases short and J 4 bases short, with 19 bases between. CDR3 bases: TGTGCCAGCAGCCCAGGGGGGTTCTGGGTGGCAGATACGCAGTATTTT. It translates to CASSPGGFWVADTQYF.

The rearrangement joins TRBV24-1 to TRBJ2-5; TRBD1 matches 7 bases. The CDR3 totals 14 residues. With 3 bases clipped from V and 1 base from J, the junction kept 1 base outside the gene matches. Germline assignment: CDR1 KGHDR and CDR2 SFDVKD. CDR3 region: CATSDTGAQETQYF. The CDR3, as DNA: TGTGCCACCAGTGATACAGGGGCCCAAGAGACCCAGTACTTC.

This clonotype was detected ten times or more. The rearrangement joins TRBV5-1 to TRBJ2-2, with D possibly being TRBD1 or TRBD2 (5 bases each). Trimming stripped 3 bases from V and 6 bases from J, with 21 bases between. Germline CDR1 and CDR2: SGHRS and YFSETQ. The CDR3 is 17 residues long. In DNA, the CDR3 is TGCGCCAGCAGCTCCAGGGAGATAATCCGTCTGGCCGGGGAGCTGTTTTTT. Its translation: CASSSREIIRLAGELFF.

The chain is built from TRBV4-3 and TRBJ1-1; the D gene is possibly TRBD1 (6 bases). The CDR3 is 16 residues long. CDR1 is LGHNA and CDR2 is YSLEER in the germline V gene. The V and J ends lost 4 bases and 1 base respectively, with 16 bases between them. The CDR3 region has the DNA TGCGCCAGCAGCCCCCTCGTGGCAGGGGAGAACACTGAAGCTTTCTTT. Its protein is CASSPLVAGENTEAFF.